This TCR beta chain is from a study of blood T cell repertoires in COVID-19. Study-wide background: Samples representing acute and convalescent COVID-19 were sourced from the United States, Italy and Spain.

Trimming shortened V by 8 bases and J by 7 bases, and 19 bases separated the two germline ends. The CDR3 has 14 residues. Germline-derived CDR1 and CDR2 are SGHTA and FQGNSA. Authors' processing steps: Reference gene primer amplification yielded estimated nucleated cell counts. Method: immunoSEQ multiplex PCR; TCRdb's copy keeps in-frame clones and lacks some. V and J calls and clone size are copied from that table; D and trimming were computed from the DNA. The table has about 67,000 clones, 75% to 90% seen once. The V and J genes are TRBV7-2 and TRBJ2-3, with a tentative D call TRBD2 (5 bases). The sample taken for sequencing was peripheral blood. The sequence was obtained from a man aged 45-60 years with active COVID-19. The CDR3 nucleotides are TGTGCCAGCCTTGGCGAAACAAGGGAGTATACGCAGTATTTT. It yields the protein CASLGETREYTQYF. Looking up the rest from reference TRBV7-2 and TRBJ2-3 gives the full variable domain: GAGVSQSPSNKVTEKGKDVELRCDPISGHTALYWYRQSLGQGLEFLIYFQGNSAPDKSGLPSDRFSAERTGGSVSTLTIQRTQQEDSAVYLCASLGETREYTQYFGPGTRLTVL.